This record covers a single T cell receptor beta chain. This sample was taken from a study of blood T cell repertoires in COVID-19. Study-level background: Samples representing acute and convalescent COVID-19 were sourced from the United States, Italy and Spain.

Germline-derived CDR1 and CDR2 are MDHEN and SYDVKM. V was clipped by 0 bases and J by 0 bases, with 9 bases between them. The CDR3 contains 15 residues. In the original workflow: Estimated nucleated cell counts came from reference gene primer amplification. Sequenced by immunoSEQ multiplex PCR; TCRdb stores in-frame clones only, minus some. Clonal size and the V and J genes are those of that table, whereas D and trimming came from the DNA. The sample carries some 160,000 clones, roughly 80% recorded once. Sequences were obtained from peripheral blood. This sequence originates from a man in his forties or fifties with active or convalescent COVID-19. The rearrangement uses TRBV28 and TRBJ2-7; a possible D gene is TRBD2 (7 bases). CDR3: CASSLWGGASYEQYF. The CDR3 bases are TGTGCCAGCAGTTTATGGGGGGGGGCCTCCTACGAGCAGTACTTC.